This TCR beta chain was captured by sequencing in a study of T and B cells in COVID-19 patients. Multiplex PCR with BIOMED2 TRB-A/B primer pools amplified TRB rearrangements. One entry per CDR3 protein, called by TCRdb with MiXCR from the multiplex PCR reads. The table has 20,000 to 25,000 distinct CDR3 sequences, roughly 29% seen once. TRB was amplified from about 260-540 ng of blood genomic DNA. The CDR3 is made up of 14 amino acids. With 8 bases clipped from V and 4 bases from J, the junction kept 6 bases outside the gene matches. CDR1 is LNHDA, CDR2 SQIVND, per germline (reference sequence). The chain links TRBV19 to TRBJ2-1, with 9 bases aligning to TRBD2. The origin of this receptor is a human donor who had recovered from COVID-19. Sequenced: blood. The DNA for the CDR3 is TGTGCCAGTCGGAGCGGGGGGACTTACAATGAGCAGTTCTTC. Translated, it gives CASRSGGTYNEQFF.